This TCR beta chain derives from a study of metastatic and nonmetastatic thyroid tumors. The wider study: Repertoires from malignant and benign thyroid patients were compared across blood and tumor or nodule tissue.

Looked up from germline, CDR1 is MNHEY and CDR2 is SVGAGI. V lost 2 bases and J lost 7; bases outside the gene matches: 7. The CDR3 sequence is 14 residues long. Overall study findings and caveats: It was reported that TCR beta diversity was significantly higher in malignant thyroid tumors than benign nodules, in blood and tumor.

Notes on this clone: The antigen remains unidentified.

Not a single patient had been given any form of treatment at any point before undergoing thyroid surgery. In the authors' methods: To classify distant metastasis in papillary thyroid cancer, a model was built from CDR3 differences across clinicopathological groups. MiXCR re-clonotyped the PCR reads for TCRdb. TCRdb, rather than the study authors, made the V and J calls. This sample has 5,500 to 7,500 clones, with roughly a third found just once. The chain links TRBV6-5 to TRBJ2-7, with TRBD2 identical over 8 bases. The sample comprised tumor tissue. This TCR came from a female donor with papillary thyroid cancer or a benign thyroid nodule (not recorded which). Some clones in this sample may be carry-over from other donors' samples. The CDR3 spells CASSYERESYEQYF. CDR3 bases: TGTGCCAGCAGTTACGAGCGGGAGTCGTATGAGCAGTACTTC.